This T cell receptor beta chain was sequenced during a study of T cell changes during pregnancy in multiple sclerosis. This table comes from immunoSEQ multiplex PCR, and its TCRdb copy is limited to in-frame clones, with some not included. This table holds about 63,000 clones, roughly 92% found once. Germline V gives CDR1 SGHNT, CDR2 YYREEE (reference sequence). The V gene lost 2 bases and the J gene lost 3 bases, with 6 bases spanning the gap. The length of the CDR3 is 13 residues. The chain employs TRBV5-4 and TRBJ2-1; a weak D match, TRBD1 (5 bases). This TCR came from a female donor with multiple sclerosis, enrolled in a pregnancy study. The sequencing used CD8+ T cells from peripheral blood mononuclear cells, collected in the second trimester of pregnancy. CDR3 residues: CASSFDSYNEQFF. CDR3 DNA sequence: TGTGCCAGCAGCTTCGACAGCTACAATGAGCAGTTCTTC.